Listed here is a single T cell receptor (beta chain). Its specificity is not known. The authors' processing: ImmunoSEQ output held junction-only sequences without quality scores, so filtering differed. Profiling relied on immunoSEQ multiplex PCR, and the TCRdb table lists in-frame clones only, not all of them. For V, J and clone size, that table is used; D and trimming come from the DNA. Here the sample spans just over 2,000,000 clones, over 85% being singletons. These data are taken from a study of shared clonotypes between healthy human individuals. General study results and limits: Between a handful of donors, naive CD4 clonotypes were shared at a level of about 5%.

Germline lookup yields CDR1 SGHDT and CDR2 YYEEEE. The CDR3 is 14 amino acids. Trimming took 1 base from V and 2 from J, leaving 10 bases between them. Naivety among CD8 cells was defined by CD45RO negativity and positive CCR7 selection, thereby excluding terminally differentiated effector memory CD45RA+ cells. Donors were healthy HIV-negative adults without recent acute infections or vaccinations. This TCR came from a man aged 18 to 35 in good health. Sequenced sample: naive CD8+ T cells sorted from blood. This chain joins TRBV5-6 and TRBJ2-7; D call uncertain. CDR3 in amino acids: CASSLIMAAYEQYF. CDR3 in DNA: TGTGCCAGCAGCTTGATTATGGCAGCCTACGAGCAGTACTTC.